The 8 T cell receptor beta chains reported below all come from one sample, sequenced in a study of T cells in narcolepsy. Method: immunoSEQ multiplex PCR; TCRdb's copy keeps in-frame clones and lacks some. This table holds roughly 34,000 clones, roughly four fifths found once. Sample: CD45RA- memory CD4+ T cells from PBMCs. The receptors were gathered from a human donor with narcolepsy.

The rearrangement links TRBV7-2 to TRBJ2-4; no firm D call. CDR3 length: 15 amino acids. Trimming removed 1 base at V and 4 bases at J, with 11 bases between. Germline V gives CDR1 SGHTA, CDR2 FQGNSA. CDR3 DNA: TGTGCCAGCAGCTTAGTTGAAGCCCATAAAAACATTCAGTACTTC. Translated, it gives CASSLVEAHKNIQYF.

CDR3 protein: CASVDKNNSPLHF. The CDR3 DNA follows: TGTGCCAGCGTTGACAAAAATAATTCACCCCTCCACTTT. This chain uses TRBV6-1 with TRBJ1-6; D uncertain. With 8 bases removed from V and 5 bases from J, the gap between germline ends came to 10 bases. This CDR3 is built from 13 residues. Germline V gene data show CDR1 as MNHNS and CDR2 as SASEGT.

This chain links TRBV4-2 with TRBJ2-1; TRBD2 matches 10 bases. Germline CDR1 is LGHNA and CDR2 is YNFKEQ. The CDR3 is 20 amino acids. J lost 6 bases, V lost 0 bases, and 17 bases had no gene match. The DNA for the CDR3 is TGTGCCAGCAGCCAAGATTCGAAGCTAGCGGGGGTCGATCGGGGCAATGAGCAGTTCTTC. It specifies CASSQDSKLAGVDRGNEQFF.

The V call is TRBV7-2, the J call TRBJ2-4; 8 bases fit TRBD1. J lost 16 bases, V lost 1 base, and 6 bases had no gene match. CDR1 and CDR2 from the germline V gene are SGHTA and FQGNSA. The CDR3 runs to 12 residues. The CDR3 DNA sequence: TGTGCCAGCAGCTTAGGGTCAGGGGGCCGATACTTC. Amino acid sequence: CASSLGSGGRYF.

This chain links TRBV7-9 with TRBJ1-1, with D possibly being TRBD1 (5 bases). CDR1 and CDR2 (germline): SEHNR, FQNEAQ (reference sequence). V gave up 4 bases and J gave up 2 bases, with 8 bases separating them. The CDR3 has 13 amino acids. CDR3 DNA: TGTGCCAGCAGCTCACAGGTTAACACTGAAGCTTTCTTT. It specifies CASSSQVNTEAFF.

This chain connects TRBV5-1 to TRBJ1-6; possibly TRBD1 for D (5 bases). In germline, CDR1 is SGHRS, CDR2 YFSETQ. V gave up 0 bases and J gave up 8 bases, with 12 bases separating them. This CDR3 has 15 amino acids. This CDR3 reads CASSLDGRADSPLHF. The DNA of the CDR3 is TGCGCCAGCAGCTTGGATGGCAGGGCCGATTCACCCCTCCACTTT. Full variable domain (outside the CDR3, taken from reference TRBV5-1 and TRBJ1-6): KAGVTQTPRYLIKTRGQQVTLSCSPISGHRSVSWYQQTPGQGLQFLFEYFSETQRNKGNFPGRFSGRQFSNSRSEMNVSTLELGDSALYLCASSLDGRADSPLHFGNGTRLTVT.

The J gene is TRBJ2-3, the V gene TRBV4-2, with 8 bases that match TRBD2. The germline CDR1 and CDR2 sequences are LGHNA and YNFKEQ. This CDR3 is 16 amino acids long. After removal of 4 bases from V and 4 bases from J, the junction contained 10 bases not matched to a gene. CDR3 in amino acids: CASSPMGLGSPDTQYF. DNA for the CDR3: TGTGCCAGCAGCCCGATGGGACTAGGGTCCCCAGATACGCAGTATTTT.

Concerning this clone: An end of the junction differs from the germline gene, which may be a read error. The CDR3 region has the DNA TGTGCCAGCAGTCAAGATCCAAAGAACACTGAAGCTTTCTTT. It is translated as CASSQDPKNTEAFF. This chain uses TRBV4-2 with TRBJ1-1; no reliable D call. Germline CDR1 is LGHNA and CDR2 is YNFKEQ. The CDR3 sequence is 14 residues long.